The table lists the clone carrying this T cell receptor beta chain with a few counts. This record belongs to a study of blood T cell repertoires in COVID-19. Study information: The United States, Italy and Spain supplied acute and convalescent COVID-19 samples.

The CDR3 loop spans 14 amino acids. The germline V gene encodes CDR1 SGHVS and CDR2 FNYEAQ. V lost 5 bases and J lost 7; bases outside the gene matches: 8. Authors' data handling: It was from reference gene primer amplification that nucleated cell counts were estimated. The table came from immunoSEQ multiplex PCR; TCRdb's copy has only in-frame clones and leaves some out. The V and J calls and clone size were taken over from that table, and D and trimming were inferred from the DNA. Counted here are about 83,000 clones, around 76% occurring once; the ten biggest clones make up 15% to 20%. The chain combines TRBV7-6 with TRBJ2-1, with TRBD1 identical over 7 bases. What was sequenced was peripheral blood. This TCR derives from an elderly woman with active or convalescent COVID-19. The CDR3 protein is CASSPGQASNEQFF. The CDR3, as DNA: TGTGCCAGCAGCCCAGGACAGGCGAGTAATGAGCAGTTCTTC.